The present TCR beta chain was sequenced within a study of blood T cell repertoires in COVID-19. Participant-given clinical history determined each cohort assignment. Donors of Cohort 3 who recovered were those that had two negative PCRs, clearance, or symptom resolution. Generated by immunoSEQ multiplex PCR, the TCRdb table keeps only in-frame clones and is missing some. Here the sample spans fewer than 250,000 clones, approximately 90% being singletons. The CDR3 loop spans 14 amino acids. V was pared by 2 bases and J by 6 bases, with 7 bases of the junction left unmatched. Germline lookup yields CDR1 SGHTS and CDR2 YDEGEE.

Material: PBMCs or T cells enriched from blood (not recorded which). The genes are TRBV5-8 and TRBJ1-2, with 7 nucleotides matching TRBD1. The sequence was collected from a man aged 30 to 39 who had recovered from COVID-19. Written as DNA, the CDR3 is TGTGCCAGCAGCTTAAACAGGGGACGCAATGGCTACACCTTC. Translating it yields CASSLNRGRNGYTF.